The TCR beta chain described here comes from a study of CD4 T cells in relation to SARS-CoV-2 and coronaviruses. Study details: After 10 days of antigen culture, PBMC TCR beta CDR3s were sequenced. The restricting HLA molecule for shared crossreactive spike epitopes was mapped.

Clones were sequenced by immunoSEQ multiplex PCR, and TCRdb holds only the in-frame ones, with some missing. The table records about 21,000 clones, roughly 66% of them present only once. A remark on this clone: Its antigen is unknown.

The CDR3 covers 16 residues. Germline V gene data show CDR1 as KGHSH and CDR2 as LQKENI. Trimming cost V 0 bases and J 4 bases; bases outside gene matches: 3. The unexposed donors gave CD4+ T cells in about 2010-2019, prior to COVID-19. After nine to ten days of culture, CD4+ T cells were isolated. Unexposed-donor CD4+ T cells were probed with SARS-CoV-2 S/N and four cold-coronavirus spikes, cells permitting. The receptor was derived from a human donor in good health. The specimen sequenced was CD4+ T cells from PBMCs, cultured in vitro. This rearrangement joins TRBV18 to TRBJ2-1, with 10 bases aligning to TRBD1. In nucleotides, the CDR3 is TGTGCCAGCTCACCACCGACAGGGGGCGCTTACAATGAGCAGTTCTTC. It codes for CASSPPTGGAYNEQFF.